These 19 T cell receptor beta chains were all obtained from the same sample, sequenced in a study of vaccination and CD4 T cells after COVID-19. Time point: late sampling 161 to 241 days after vaccination in three convalescent patients. One entry per CDR3 protein, called by TCRdb with MiXCR from the PCR reads. The repertoire includes approximately 40,000 distinct CDR3 sequences, more than 35% of them detected once, and roughly 5% sits in the top ten. The sample was CD4+ T cells from blood, taken about 7 months after SARS-CoV-2 vaccination. The receptors were gathered from a human donor who had recovered from COVID-19.

The chain combines TRBV7-3 with TRBJ2-5; 9 positions agree with TRBD2. The V segment lost 6 bases and the J segment 4 bases; nucleotides outside the gene matches: 3. Germline V gives CDR1 SGHTA, CDR2 FQGTGA. This CDR3 is 13 amino acids long. The CDR3 nucleotides are TGTGCCAGCAGTACAGCGGGAGGAGAGACCCAGTACTTC. This translates into CASSTAGGETQYF.

This chain joins TRBV6-2 or TRBV6-3 and TRBJ2-1; 15 bases map to TRBD2. V lost 7 bases to trimming and J lost 0 bases; unmatched junction nucleotides: 16. Germline CDR1 MNHEY, CDR2 SVGEGT. This CDR3 is 21 amino acids long. In DNA form, the CDR3 reads TGTGCCAGCAACCCTACCTCCGGGACTAGCGGGAGGTCAAGCTCCTACAATGAGCAGTTCTTC. This gives the protein CASNPTSGTSGRSSSYNEQFF.

The chain combines TRBV27 with TRBJ1-5; D call uncertain. This CDR3 spans 15 amino acids. V lost 3 bases and J lost 2, with 11 bases in between. Germline loops: CDR1 MNHEY, CDR2 SMNVEV (reference sequence). This CDR3 reads CASSFGPGGNQPQHF. The CDR3 region has the DNA TGTGCCAGCAGTTTCGGACCGGGCGGCAATCAGCCCCAGCATTTT.

The genes are TRBV7-3 and TRBJ1-2; 7 bases are a match to TRBD1. V lost 4 bases, J lost 6 bases, and 5 bases stayed unmatched. The CDR3 extends over 13 amino acids. Germline-derived CDR1 and CDR2 are SGHTA and FQGTGA. The CDR3 coding sequence is TGTGCCAGCAGCTCCGGGACAGCGGATGGCTACACCTTC. Translating it yields CASSSGTADGYTF.

This clonotype has just a few counts. The chain is built from TRBV7-9 and TRBJ1-2; 7 bases agree with TRBD1. Looked up from germline, CDR1 is SEHNR and CDR2 is FQNEAQ (reference sequence). The CDR3 sequence is 15 residues long. The trim removed 5 bases at V and 4 bases at J, leaving 10 bases unmatched. The CDR3 loop is CASSQGQRLGYGYTF. CDR3 DNA: TGTGCCAGCAGCCAGGGACAGCGTCTCGGCTATGGCTACACCTTC.

This clonotype was recorded only once. V gene TRBV2 combines with J gene TRBJ2-3; 10 nucleotides line up with TRBD2. V was pared by 3 bases and J by 5 bases, with 5 bases of the junction left unmatched. Germline V gene data show CDR1 as SNHLY and CDR2 as FYNNEI. The CDR3 sequence is 15 residues long. The CDR3 spells CASSDTSGMIDTQYF. CDR3 nucleotides: TGTGCCAGCAGTGATACTAGCGGGATGATAGATACGCAGTATTTT.

This clonotype showed up just a few times. This chain joins TRBV7-9 and TRBJ1-6, with 8 nucleotides matching TRBD1. V lost 4 bases and J lost 12; bases outside the gene matches: 5. This CDR3 comprises 13 residues. Germline V gene sequence: CDR1 SEHNR, CDR2 FQNEAQ (reference sequence). The CDR3 nucleotides are TGTGCCAGCAGCTCACCTACAGGGGGACCCCTCCACTTT. It translates to CASSSPTGGPLHF.

The chain links TRBV29-1 to TRBJ1-2; D is possibly TRBD1 (6 bases). This CDR3 spans 12 amino acids. V was cut by 3 bases and J by 6 bases, with 11 bases left in between. Germline CDR1 and CDR2: SQVTM and ANQGSEA. Here the CDR3 DNA reads TGCAGCGTTGAGCGCAGGGGACATGGCTACACCTTC. It yields the protein CSVERRGHGYTF.

This clonotype was counted only a few times. The genes are TRBV7-2 and TRBJ2-1, with D perhaps TRBD1 (6 bases). CDR1 SGHTA and CDR2 FQGNSA come from the germline V gene. V lost 2 bases, J lost 9 bases, and 17 bases lay in between. This CDR3 comprises 15 residues. CDR3 nucleotides: TGTGCCAGCAGCTTAAGGGGGAGAGATTCCCCTGAGCAGTTCTTC. Translation gives CASSLRGRDSPEQFF.

There are a few counts of this clonotype. The genes are TRBV27 and TRBJ1-6; D is possibly TRBD1 (6 bases). In germline, CDR1 is MNHEY, CDR2 SMNVEV (reference sequence). This CDR3 region has 14 residues. The ends were cut back, 3 bases at V and 10 bases at J, with 13 bases in the middle. CDR3 in amino acids: CASSFRGRGSPLHF. CDR3 coding DNA: TGTGCCAGCAGTTTCCGGGGGCGGGGATCACCCCTCCACTTT.

This chain links TRBV7-6 with TRBJ2-3; maybe TRBD2 (5 bases). V lost 5 bases and J lost 4, with 19 bases in between. Germline values: CDR1 SGHVS, CDR2 FNYEAQ. The CDR3 runs 16 residues. CDR3 residues: CASSPSGLGVPDTQYF. In nucleotides, the CDR3 is TGTGCCAGCAGCCCTAGTGGTTTGGGAGTGCCAGATACGCAGTATTTT.

J is TRBJ2-2 and V is TRBV6-1; a possible D gene is TRBD2 (5 bases). Germline CDR1 reads MNHNS; CDR2 reads SASEGT. CDR3 size: 13 residues. Trimming cost V 7 bases and J 2 bases, with 8 bases left between them. The CDR3 bases are TGTGCCAGCAAGCTAGCCAACACCGGGGAGCTGTTTTTT. This encodes CASKLANTGELFF.

The chain joins TRBV21-1 to TRBJ2-1; TRBD1 reflects the table's D call only, with no check against the DNA. TRBV21-1 is assigned pseudogene status. CDR3 length: 15 amino acids. CDR3 protein: CASSKTGPTYNEQFF. CDR3 in DNA: TGTGCCAGCAGCAAGACAGGGCCGACCTACAATGAGCAGTTCTTC.

The V call is TRBV20-1, the J call TRBJ1-5; maybe TRBD1 (5 bases). V shed 3 bases and J shed 6 bases, with 12 bases lying between them. Germline V gene data show CDR1 as DFQATT and CDR2 as SNEGSKA (reference sequence). The CDR3 runs to 13 residues. The chain's CDR3 is CSARDTSGQPQHF. The CDR3 nucleotides read TGCAGTGCTAGGGACACTTCGGGTCAGCCCCAGCATTTT.

V and J are TRBV6-6 and TRBJ2-5; 12 bases agree with TRBD2. The CDR3 is 16 amino acids. CDR1 and CDR2 (germline): MNHNY, SVGAGI (reference sequence). The ends lost 2 bases at V and 5 bases at J; junction bases unmatched: 6. In DNA form, the CDR3 reads TGTGCCAGCAGTTACACCCTAGCGGGAGGGCCTGAGACCCAGTACTTC. Encoded protein: CASSYTLAGGPETQYF.

The rearrangement links TRBV25-1 to TRBJ2-1, with 7 bases that match TRBD1. The V gene's germline CDR1 is MGHDK and CDR2 SYGVNS. After removal of 2 bases from V and 6 bases from J, the junction contained 4 bases not matched to a gene. The CDR3 is made up of 14 amino acids. For the CDR3, the DNA is TGTGCCAGCAGTGAACAACAGGGGAGCAATGAGCAGTTCTTC. Residues: CASSEQQGSNEQFF.

This sequence joins TRBV28 and TRBJ2-7; 9 nucleotides align to TRBD1. V lost 5 bases, J lost 6 bases, and 8 bases stayed unmatched. There are 14 residues in the CDR3. Germline assignment: CDR1 MDHEN and CDR2 SYDVKM. The CDR3, as DNA: TGTGCCAGCAGTCGACGGACAGGGGTCTTCGAGCAGTACTTC. The encoded protein is CASSRRTGVFEQYF.

This clonotype was observed a few times. The genes are TRBV7-3 and TRBJ2-7; 7 bases are a match to TRBD1. The CDR3 length is 13 residues. With 5 bases clipped from V and 7 bases from J, the junction kept 8 bases outside the gene matches. CDR1 and CDR2 from the germline V gene are SGHTA and FQGTGA. Here the CDR3 DNA reads TGTGCCAGCAGCCGACAGGGAACGGGAGAGCAGTACTTC. Its protein product is CASSRQGTGEQYF.

The J gene is TRBJ2-1, the V gene TRBV20-1; D tentatively reads TRBD1 or TRBD2 (5 bases each). This CDR3 comprises 15 residues. Germline CDR1 is DFQATT and CDR2 is SNEGSKA (reference sequence). V was shortened by 6 bases and J by 0 bases, with 15 bases between the two germline ends. The CDR3 nucleotides read TGCAGTGCAGACCCGGGACGATACTCCTACAATGAGCAGTTCTTC. Its translation: CSADPGRYSYNEQFF.